The next 22 T cell receptor beta chains were all read from a single sample in a study of beta chain features in type 1 diabetes. Expressed TCRB transcripts were sequenced, since all the RNA that had been isolated was reverse transcribed. Profiling relied on immunoSEQ multiplex PCR, and the TCRdb table lists in-frame clones only, not all of them. The sample yields over 100,000 clones, almost 40% seen once. Sequencing was performed on stem cell memory CD4+ T cells from blood. Every receptor here comes from a woman between 18 and 29 years old in good health.

The sample holds a few counts of this clone. The CDR3: CASTQLAANYNEQFF. CDR3 DNA: TGCGCCAGCACTCAACTAGCGGCAAACTACAATGAGCAGTTCTTC. The genes are TRBV10-2 and TRBJ2-1; 8 nucleotides agree with TRBD2. With 7 bases clipped from V and 3 bases from J, the junction kept 8 bases outside the gene matches. CDR1 and CDR2 (germline): WSHSY, SAAADI. The CDR3 has 15 amino acids.

This clone was picked up one time. The chain has TRBV19 and TRBJ2-1, with D possibly TRBD2 on 5 matching bases. This CDR3 spans 14 amino acids. CDR1 is LNHDA and CDR2 is SQIVND in the germline V gene (reference sequence). V lost 4 bases to trimming and J lost 7 bases, with 14 bases between them. The CDR3 is CASSKDGLANEQFF. Here the CDR3 DNA reads TGTGCCAGTAGTAAGGATGGCCTAGCAAATGAGCAGTTCTTC.

A few counts support this clone. The V call is TRBV10-3, the J call TRBJ2-5; D call uncertain. Per the germline V gene, CDR1 is ENHRY and CDR2 is SYGVKD. V was shortened by 1 base and J by 0 bases, with 12 bases between the two germline ends. This CDR3 spans 16 amino acids. For the CDR3, the DNA is TGTGCCATCAGTGAGTTTCTGGCTTTGTACCAAGAGACCCAGTACTTC. Translating gives CAISEFLALYQETQYF.

The table lists this clone with a few counts. V and J are TRBV14 and TRBJ2-5; D is perhaps TRBD1 (5 bases). V was shortened by 4 bases and J by 0 bases, with 9 bases between the two germline ends. The CDR3 loop spans 14 amino acids. Looked up from germline, CDR1 is SGHDN and CDR2 is FVKESK. DNA for the CDR3: TGTGCCAGCAGCCGACAGTTGTACCAAGAGACCCAGTACTTC. Translating it yields CASSRQLYQETQYF.

The chain has TRBV5-1 and TRBJ2-5; TRBD2 matches at 11 bases. The J call may not be correct, given that the DNA end is closer to TRBJ2-7. Germline V lookup: CDR1 SGHRS, CDR2 YFSETQ. CDR3 length: 16 amino acids. The CDR3 DNA follows: TGCGCCAGCAGCGCCTCCTGGACTAGCGGGCGATACGAGCAGTACTTC. The encoded protein is CASSASWTSGRYEQYF.

The chain links TRBV28 to TRBJ1-1; no reliable D call. The CDR3 consists of 10 residues. V lost 6 bases and J 7 bases, leaving 6 bases between the germline ends. Looked up from germline, CDR1 is MDHEN and CDR2 is SYDVKM. The CDR3 is CASSALEAFF. As DNA, the CDR3 is TGTGCCAGCAGCGCGCTTGAAGCTTTCTTT.

This clone turned up a few times. This chain links TRBV5-1 with TRBJ2-1; TRBD2 matches at 8 bases. Germline V gives CDR1 SGHRS, CDR2 YFSETQ. This CDR3 comprises 18 residues. V trimming: 0 bases; J trimming: 3 bases; junction bases outside the gene matches: 11. The CDR3, as DNA: TGCGCCAGCAGCTTGGCTCAAGCGGGAGAAGGTTTCTACAATGAGCAGTTCTTC. Protein product: CASSLAQAGEGFYNEQFF.

V is TRBV4-3 and J is TRBJ2-1; possible D gene TRBD2, 6 bases. The germline V gene encodes CDR1 LGHNA and CDR2 YSLEER. V lost 0 bases and J lost 10, with 16 bases in between. The CDR3 runs 15 residues. The DNA for the CDR3 is TGCGCCAGCAGCCAAGATAGGGGACTTCCTACAGAGCAGTTCTTC. Translated, it gives CASSQDRGLPTEQFF.

This clone was observed a handful of times. The rearrangement uses TRBV9 and TRBJ2-5, with D possibly TRBD2 on 5 matching bases. V shed 0 bases and J shed 2 bases, with 8 bases lying between them. The CDR3 length is 14 residues. Looked up from germline, CDR1 is SGDLS and CDR2 is YYNGEE. The CDR3 sequence is CASSVGGEQETQYF. CDR3 bases: TGTGCCAGCAGCGTAGGGGGAGAACAAGAGACCCAGTACTTC.

V and J are TRBV6-5 and TRBJ2-1, with 10 positions matching TRBD2. The CDR3 contains 12 residues. Trimming cost V 8 bases and J 10 bases; bases outside gene matches: 5. CDR1 is MNHEY and CDR2 is SVGAGI in the germline V gene. The CDR3 is CASGATSGEQFF. In nucleotides, the CDR3 is TGTGCCAGCGGGGCGACTAGCGGGGAGCAGTTCTTC.

The chain carries TRBV4-1 and TRBJ1-2; D call uncertain. In germline, CDR1 is MGHRA, CDR2 YSYEKL. V lost 0 bases to trimming and J lost 4 bases, with 15 bases between them. The CDR3 sequence is 16 residues long. The CDR3 bases are TGCGCCAGCAGCCAAGATCTAGGGAGCCACACCTATGGCTACACCTTC. Amino acid sequence: CASSQDLGSHTYGYTF.

This chain joins TRBV7-3 and TRBJ2-7, with TRBD1 matching 10 bases. The CDR3 length is 16 residues. J was trimmed by 4 bases and V by 5 bases; bases with no gene match: 11. CDR1 SGHTA and CDR2 FQGTGA come from the germline V gene. DNA for the CDR3: TGTGCCAGCAGCCCGTCCCCGGGACAGGGGCGTTACGAGCAGTACTTC. Protein sequence: CASSPSPGQGRYEQYF.

This clone was seen more than once but under ten times. The chain joins TRBV9 to TRBJ1-1; D ambiguous. Per germline, CDR1 SGDLS and CDR2 YYNGEE. The CDR3 spans 15 residues. V was clipped by 0 bases and J by 1 base, with 10 bases between them. CDR3 sequence (DNA): TGTGCCAGCAGCGTAGTTTCGCTAAAGAACACTGAAGCTTTCTTT. As protein: CASSVVSLKNTEAFF.

This clone was counted once. A junction end diverges from the germline sequence, so it may reflect a read error. This sample includes further DNA sequences coding for the same CDR3. V is TRBV18 and J is TRBJ1-1, with TRBD1 identical over 7 bases. CDR1 is KGHSH and CDR2 is LQKENI in the germline V gene. The length of the CDR3 is 14 residues. The CDR3 protein is CASSLTGVATEAFF. Here the CDR3 DNA reads TGTGCCAGCTCACTTACAGGGGTTGCCACTGAAGCTTTTTTT.

The gene calls are TRBV29-1 and TRBJ2-6; TRBD2 matches at 15 bases. Germline lookup yields CDR1 SQVTM and CDR2 ANQGSEA. CDR3 length: 20 amino acids. V was clipped by 7 bases and J by 0 bases; unmatched bases: 13. CDR3 protein: CSAGGWTSGRANSGANVLTF. The CDR3 DNA is TGCAGCGCGGGGGGGTGGACTAGCGGGAGGGCTAACTCTGGGGCCAACGTCCTGACTTTC.

The chain employs TRBV9 and TRBJ2-3; no firm D call. This CDR3 has 14 residues. Germline V CDR1 and CDR2: SGDLS, YYNGEE. Trimming removed 2 bases from V and 2 bases from J, with 9 bases in between. As DNA, the CDR3 is TGTGCCAGCAGCGTTTCTAGGATCACAGATACGCAGTATTTT. This translates into CASSVSRITDTQYF.

This rearrangement joins TRBV7-6 to TRBJ2-7; D may be TRBD1 (5 bases). V was shortened by 8 bases and J by 0 bases, with 14 bases between the two germline ends. CDR1 is SGHVS and CDR2 is FNYEAQ in the germline V gene. The length of the CDR3 is 14 residues. The CDR3 reads CASGAVRGSYEQYF. The CDR3 DNA sequence: TGTGCCAGCGGGGCGGTAAGAGGCTCCTACGAGCAGTACTTC.

As DNA, the CDR3 is TGTGCCACGATTAGAGAGACAGGGACGAGGAATCAGCCCCAGCATTTT. It specifies CATIRETGTRNQPQHF. The J gene is TRBJ1-5, the V gene TRBV6-6; 7 bases match TRBD1. The ends lost 10 bases at V and 4 bases at J; junction bases unmatched: 16. Germline CDR1 is MNHNY and CDR2 is SVGAGI (reference sequence). The CDR3 length is 16 residues.

The rearrangement links TRBV18 to TRBJ1-5; possibly TRBD1 for D (6 bases). Trimming removed 6 bases at V and 3 bases at J, with 12 bases between. Germline-derived CDR1 and CDR2 are KGHSH and LQKENI. The CDR3 runs to 14 residues. The CDR3 region has the DNA TGTGCCAGCTCCGGAGCGGGGGCCAATCAGCCCCAGCATTTT. Its protein is CASSGAGANQPQHF. Together with reference TRBV18 and TRBJ1-5, the CDR3 gives the full variable domain: NAGVMQNPRHLVRRRGQEARLRCSPMKGHSHVYWYRQLPEEGLKFMVYLQKENIIDESGMPKERFSAEFPKEGPSILRIQQVVRGDSAAYFCASSGAGANQPQHFGDGTRLSIL.

There are a few counts of this clone. The CDR3 coding sequence is TGTGCCAGCAGCTTAGTGGGAGGGGGGCCCGGTGAAGCTTTCTTT. Translating it yields CASSLVGGGPGEAFF. The chain links TRBV7-2 to TRBJ1-1, with a possible D match to TRBD1 (6 bases). Per germline, CDR1 SGHTA and CDR2 FQGNSA. With 1 base removed from V and 7 bases from J, the gap between germline ends came to 16 bases. The CDR3 is 15 residues long.

DNA for the CDR3: TGTGCCAGCTCCCCGGGACAGAGTAGAATTGGCGAGCAGTACTTC. Residues: CASSPGQSRIGEQYF. The chain uses TRBV18 and TRBJ2-7, with TRBD1 identical over 7 bases. The V and J ends lost 6 bases and 6 bases, in that order; junction bases with no gene match: 14. Germline CDR1 KGHSH, CDR2 LQKENI. This CDR3 contains 15 residues.

This chain uses TRBV18 with TRBJ2-4, with TRBD2 identical over 8 bases. This CDR3 has 18 residues. Germline CDR1 KGHSH, CDR2 LQKENI. J was trimmed by 0 bases and V by 0 bases; bases with no gene match: 7. CDR3 coding DNA: TGTGCCAGCTCACCACCGCGAGCTAGCGGGTTAGCCAAAAACATTCAGTACTTC. Translated: CASSPPRASGLAKNIQYF.